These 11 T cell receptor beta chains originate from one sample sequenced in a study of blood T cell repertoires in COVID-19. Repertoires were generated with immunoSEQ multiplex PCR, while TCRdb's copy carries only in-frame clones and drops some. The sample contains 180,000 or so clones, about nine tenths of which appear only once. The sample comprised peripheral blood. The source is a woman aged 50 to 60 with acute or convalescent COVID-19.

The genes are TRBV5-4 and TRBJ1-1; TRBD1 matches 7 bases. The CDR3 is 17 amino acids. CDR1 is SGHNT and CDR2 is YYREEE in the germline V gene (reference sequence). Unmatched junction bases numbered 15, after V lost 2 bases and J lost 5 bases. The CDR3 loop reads CASSFGGLGGKVTEAFF. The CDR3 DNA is TGTGCCAGCAGCTTTGGGGGGTTAGGGGGCAAGGTTACTGAAGCTTTCTTT.

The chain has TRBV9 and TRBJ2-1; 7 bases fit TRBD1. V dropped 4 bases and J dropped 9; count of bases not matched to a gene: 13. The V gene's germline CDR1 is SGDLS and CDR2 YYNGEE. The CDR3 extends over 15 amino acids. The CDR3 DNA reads TGTGCCAGCAGCTCTAGGGGGCAAGGTCCCATTGAGCAGTTCTTC. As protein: CASSSRGQGPIEQFF.

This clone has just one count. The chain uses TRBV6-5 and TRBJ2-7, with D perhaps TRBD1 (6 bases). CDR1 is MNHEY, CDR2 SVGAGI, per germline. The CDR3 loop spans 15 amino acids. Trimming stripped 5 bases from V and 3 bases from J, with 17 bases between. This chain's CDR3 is CASSTSRQVIYEQYF. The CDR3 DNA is TGTGCCAGCAGTACTTCCCGACAGGTAATCTACGAGCAGTACTTC.

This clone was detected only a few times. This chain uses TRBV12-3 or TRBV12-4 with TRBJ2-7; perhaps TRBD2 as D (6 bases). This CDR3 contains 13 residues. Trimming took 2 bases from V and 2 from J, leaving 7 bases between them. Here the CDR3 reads CASSLRGAYEQYF. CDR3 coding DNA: TGTGCCAGCAGTTTACGCGGGGCCTACGAGCAGTACTTC.

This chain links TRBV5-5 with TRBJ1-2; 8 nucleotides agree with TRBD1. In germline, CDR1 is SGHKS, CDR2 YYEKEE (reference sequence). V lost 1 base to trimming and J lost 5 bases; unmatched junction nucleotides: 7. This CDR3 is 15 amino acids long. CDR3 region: CASSLSWQGAYGYTF. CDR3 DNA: TGTGCCAGCAGCTTGTCATGGCAGGGGGCATATGGCTACACCTTC.

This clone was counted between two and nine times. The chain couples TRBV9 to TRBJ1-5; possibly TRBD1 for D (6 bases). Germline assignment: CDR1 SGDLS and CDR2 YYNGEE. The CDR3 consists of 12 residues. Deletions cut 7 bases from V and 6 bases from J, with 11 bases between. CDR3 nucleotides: TGTGCCAGCGGGACACAGGGTCAGCCCCAGCATTTT. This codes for CASGTQGQPQHF.

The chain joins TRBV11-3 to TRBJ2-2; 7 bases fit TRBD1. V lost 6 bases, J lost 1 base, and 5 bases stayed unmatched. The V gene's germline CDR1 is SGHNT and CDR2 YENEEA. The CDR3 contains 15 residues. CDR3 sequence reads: CASRRAGGNTGELFF. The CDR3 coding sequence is TGTGCCAGCAGGAGGGCAGGGGGGAACACCGGGGAGCTGTTTTTT.

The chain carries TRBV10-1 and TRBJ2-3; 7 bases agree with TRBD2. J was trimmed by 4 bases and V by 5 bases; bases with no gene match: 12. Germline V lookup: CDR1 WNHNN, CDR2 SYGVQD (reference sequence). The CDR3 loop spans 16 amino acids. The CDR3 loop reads CASSRTRALSADTQYF. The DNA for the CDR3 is TGCGCCAGCAGTAGGACTAGGGCTTTGAGTGCAGATACGCAGTATTTT.

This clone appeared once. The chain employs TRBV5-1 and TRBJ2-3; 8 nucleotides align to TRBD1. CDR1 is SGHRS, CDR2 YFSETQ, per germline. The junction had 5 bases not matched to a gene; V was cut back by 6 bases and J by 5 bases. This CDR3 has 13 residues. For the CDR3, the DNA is TGCGCCAGCATTGGACAGGGTGAAGATACGCAGTATTTT. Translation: CASIGQGEDTQYF.

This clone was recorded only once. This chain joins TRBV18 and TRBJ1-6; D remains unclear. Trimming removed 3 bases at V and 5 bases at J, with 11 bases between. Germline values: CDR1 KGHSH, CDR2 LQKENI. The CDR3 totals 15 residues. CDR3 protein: CASSPYTADNSPLHF. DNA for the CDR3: TGTGCCAGCTCACCCTACACAGCAGATAATTCACCCCTCCACTTT. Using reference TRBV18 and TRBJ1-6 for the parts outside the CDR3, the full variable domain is NAGVMQNPRHLVRRRGQEARLRCSPMKGHSHVYWYRQLPEEGLKFMVYLQKENIIDESGMPKERFSAEFPKEGPSILRIQQVVRGDSAAYFCASSPYTADNSPLHFGNGTRLTVT.

DNA of the CDR3: TGTGCCAGCAGTGAGCGGGCCGGGAGCTCCTATAATTCACCCCTCCACTTT. Translating it yields CASSERAGSSYNSPLHF. The rearrangement joins TRBV2 to TRBJ1-6; D gene ambiguous. Trimming left V 3 bases short and J 0 bases short, with 12 bases between. Germline CDR1 is SNHLY and CDR2 is FYNNEI. This CDR3 has 17 residues.